Included here is one TCR beta chain sequence, with context. Its cognate antigen has yet to be identified. Base quality data are lacking; no much larger clone is found one base away. This sample stems from a study of blood T cell repertoires in COVID-19 (dated by TCRdb to 2018 to 2021). Turning to the overall study: Samples covering the acute and convalescent phases of COVID-19 were provided by collaborators in the United States, Italy and Spain. A de-identified subject ID, COVID-19 status, age in years and sex were almost always included in the sample metadata. Where HLA class I and class II types were available, the types were taken from metadata supplied by the sample provider, not from assay-based typing. A freely available public database, intended as a resource for researchers studying the immune response to SARS-CoV-2, is where the repertoires were released. The samples were drawn from two sources: the first 160 participants of the ongoing ImmuneRACE study, and 1,000 to 1,500 subjects contributed by 6 global collaborators. The prospective study material was composed of cDNA or gDNA derived from T cells, B-cell-depleted T cells, or PBMCs. The dataset comprised deeply sampled blood TCRbeta repertoires from subjects exposed to, actively infected with, or recovered from COVID-19. The research as a whole found: Clinical and demographic metadata were provided uncurated, with the amount varying by source and participant.

In the germline V gene, CDR1 corresponds to ENHRY and CDR2 to SYGVKD. V is reduced by 7 bases and J by 2 bases, leaving a spacing of 36 bases between them. The CDR3 starts with the cysteine, ends with the phenylalanine, and has 21 residues. The only DNA kept is the CDR3, 63 bases in frame from the first base. The collaborating institutions used their own protocols to collect whole blood in K2EDTA tubes. For TCRbeta analysis, collaborators shipped samples in one of three forms: frozen whole blood, isolated PBMCs, or DNA extracted from either of those sample types. TCRbeta CDR3 regions were amplified from genomic DNA by means of the immunoSEQ Assay, a bias-controlled multiplex PCR. Under the source paper's analysis protocol: Nucleated cell counts per sample were estimated from amplification of reference gene primers within the assay. To quantify the absolute abundance of each unique TCRbeta CDR3 rearrangement, sequence reads were collapsed and filtered. For each sample, productive Simpson clonality was calculated by taking the square root of Simpson's diversity index across productive rearrangements. The clones in this table, taken by TCRdb from immuneACCESS, are in-frame only. Not every clone is retained; where verified, under half of the shortfall comes from an unresolved V gene, and the cause of the rest is unknown. The DNA was the basis for D and trimming; V, J and clone size are from that table. Here the sample has 150,000 to 200,000 clones; approximately 88% occur a single time. The ten largest clones represent about 5% of the sample.

The V gene is TRBV10-3 and the J gene is TRBJ2-7; perhaps TRBD2 is the D gene, with 5 bases matching. Sequencing was carried out using peripheral blood. This clonotype was sampled from a human donor in a cohort sampled during active COVID-19. CDR3 loop: CAIMGGGAAGFPAQGAYEQYF. The DNA sequence is TGTGCCATCATGGGCGGAGGAGCTGCCGGGTTTCCAGCCCAAGGAGCCTACGAGCAGTACTTC.